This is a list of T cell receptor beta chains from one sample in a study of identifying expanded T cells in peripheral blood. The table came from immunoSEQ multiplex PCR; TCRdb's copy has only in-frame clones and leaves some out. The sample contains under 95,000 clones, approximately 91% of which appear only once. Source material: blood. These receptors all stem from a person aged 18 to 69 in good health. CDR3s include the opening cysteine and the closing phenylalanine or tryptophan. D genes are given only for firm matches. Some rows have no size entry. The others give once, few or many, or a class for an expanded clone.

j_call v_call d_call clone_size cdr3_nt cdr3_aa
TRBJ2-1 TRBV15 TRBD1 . TGTGCCACCAGCAGGTCCCGGACAGGGGCGGATGAGCAGTTCTTC CATSRSRTGADEQFF
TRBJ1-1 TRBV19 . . TGTGCCAGCCAAACCCCGAACACTGAAGCTTTCTTT CASQTPNTEAFF
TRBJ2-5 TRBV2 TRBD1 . TGTGCCAGCAGCCCCTCGACAGGGGGCGGGGAGACCCAGTACTTC CASSPSTGGGETQYF
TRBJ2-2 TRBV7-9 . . TGTGCCAGCAGCGTTAGGGCAGGGTCTTCGAACACCGGGGAGCTGTTTTTT CASSVRAGSSNTGELFF
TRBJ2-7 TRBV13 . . TGTGCCAGCAGCCGGGGGACCTCCTACGAGCAGTACTTC CASSRGTSYEQYF
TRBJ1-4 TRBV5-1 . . TGCGCCAGCAGCGCGGGAAATGAAAATGAAAAACTGTTTTTT CASSAGNENEKLFF
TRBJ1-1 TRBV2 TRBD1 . TGTGCCAGCAGTGCCCGACAGGGTAGGCCTGAAGCTTTCTTT CASSARQGRPEAFF
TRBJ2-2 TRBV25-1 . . TGTGCCAGCGCAAGCGCCAGGGGTGGTACCGGGGAGCTGTTTTTT CASASARGGTGELFF
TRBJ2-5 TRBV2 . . TGTGCCAGCACGGGACCTATGGGGACCCAGTACTTC CASTGPMGTQYF
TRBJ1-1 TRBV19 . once TGTGCCAGTATAGGGGGGGCAGGGACTGAAGCTTTCTTT CASIGGAGTEAFF
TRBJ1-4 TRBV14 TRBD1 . TGTGCCAGCAGCGTGGGACAGGGGGAAAAACTGTTTTTT CASSVGQGEKLFF
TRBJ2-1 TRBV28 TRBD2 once TGTGCCAGCAGAGTAGCGGGAGCCTACAATGAGCAGTTCTTC CASRVAGAYNEQFF
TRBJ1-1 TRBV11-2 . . TGTGCCAGCAGCCATACGACGGCTGCGAACACTGAAGCTTTCTTT CASSHTTAANTEAFF
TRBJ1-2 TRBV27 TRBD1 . TGTGCCAGCAGTTTTAGGGGACAGGACTCTATGGGCTACACCTTC CASSFRGQDSMGYTF
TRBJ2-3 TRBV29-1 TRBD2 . TGCAGCGTCTCCGGGGGAGCGGGAGCGGGCACAGATACGCAGTATTTT CSVSGGAGAGTDTQYF
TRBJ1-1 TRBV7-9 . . TGTGCCAGCAGCCCCCAAGGAGGCGGTGATAACCAAGCTTTCTTT CASSPQGGGDNQAFF
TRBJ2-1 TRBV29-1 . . TGCAGCGTTGTGACAGTTTATAGCTCCTACAATGAGCAGTTCTTC CSVVTVYSSYNEQFF
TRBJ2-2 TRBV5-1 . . TGCGCCAGCAGCCCGATTTCACTAGCACCCGGGGAGCTGTTTTTT CASSPISLAPGELFF
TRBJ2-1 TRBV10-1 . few TGCGCCACCAAAGCTGTACAGGGAGGCAATGAGCAGTTCTTC CATKAVQGGNEQFF
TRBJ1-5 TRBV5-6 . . TGTGCCAGCAGCTTCGCTTATAGCAATCAGCCCCAGCATTTT CASSFAYSNQPQHF
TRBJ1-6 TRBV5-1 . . TGCGCCAGCAGCCCCGGGGCAGAATTATCACCCCTCCACTTT CASSPGAELSPLHF
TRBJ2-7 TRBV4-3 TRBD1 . TGCGCCAGCAGCCAAGGGGGGACAGGAAACGAGCAGTACTTC CASSQGGTGNEQYF
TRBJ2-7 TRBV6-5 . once TGTGCCAGCAGCGAGGGGGAAGCAATCGAGCAGTACTTC CASSEGEAIEQYF
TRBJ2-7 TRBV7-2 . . TGTGCCAGCAGCTTATCCCCGGACACTGCGGCCTACGAGCAGTACTTC CASSLSPDTAAYEQYF
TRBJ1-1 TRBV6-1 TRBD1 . TGTGCCAGCAGTGTAACGGGACAGGGGAACACTGAAGCTTTCTTT CASSVTGQGNTEAFF
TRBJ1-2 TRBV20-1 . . TGCAGTGCTAGTGGGGGGACCTGGACCTTC CSASGGTWTF
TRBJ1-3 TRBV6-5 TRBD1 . TGTGCCAGCGGCCGGGACAGCTCTGGAAACACCATATATTTT CASGRDSSGNTIYF
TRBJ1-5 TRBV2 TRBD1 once TGTGCCAGCAGTGTAGGGACAGGGGAGGCCGGCAATCAGCCCCAGCATTTT CASSVGTGEAGNQPQHF
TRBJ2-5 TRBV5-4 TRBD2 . TGTGCCAGCAGCGTCAGCGGGGGGGCGGCGGACCAGTACTTC CASSVSGGAADQYF
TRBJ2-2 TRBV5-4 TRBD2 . TGTGCCAGCAGCTCGCGGACTAGCGGGTCCAACACCGGGGAGCTGTTTTTT CASSSRTSGSNTGELFF
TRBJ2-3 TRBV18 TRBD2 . TGTGCCAGCTCACACGGGACTAGCGGGAGTGGCACAGATACGCAGTATTTT CASSHGTSGSGTDTQYF
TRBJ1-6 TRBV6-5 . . TGTGCCAGCAACACCTATCGTTCACCCCTCCACTTT CASNTYRSPLHF
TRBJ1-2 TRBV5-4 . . TGTGCCAGCAGCGGACGGACCCCCTTTAACTATGGCTACACCTTC CASSGRTPFNYGYTF
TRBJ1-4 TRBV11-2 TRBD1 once TGTGCCAGCAGCATAGCGGACAGGGGAGGGGAAAAACTGTTTTTT CASSIADRGGEKLFF
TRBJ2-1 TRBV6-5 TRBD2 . TGTGCCAGCAGGAGGGGCGGGAGCAATGAGCAGTTCTTC CASRRGGSNEQFF
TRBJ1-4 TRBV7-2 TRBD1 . TGTGCCAGCAGCAGGGGGCGGGCTGAAAAACTGTTTTTT CASSRGRAEKLFF
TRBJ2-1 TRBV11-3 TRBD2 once TGTGCCAGCAGCTTAGCAAGCGGGAGGGGGTATGAGCAGTTCTTC CASSLASGRGYEQFF